A single sample gave rise to the 12 T cell receptor beta chains below, sequenced in a study of T cell repertoires in cytomegalovirus infection. From the reads, TCRdb called clonotypes with MiXCR, one entry per CDR3 protein. The sample contains roughly 150,000 distinct CDR3 sequences, roughly a quarter of which appear only once. Material for sequencing was PBMCs. Every receptor here comes from a human donor in good health (CMV status not recorded). Some clones in this sample may be carry-over from other donors' samples.

This clonotype has at least ten counts. The V and J genes are TRBV28 and TRBJ2-7; TRBD2 might be the D (5 bases). Germline V CDR1 and CDR2: MDHEN, SYDVKM. The V end lost 6 bases, the J end lost 0 bases, and 9 bases lay between the germline ends. The length of the CDR3 is 13 residues. CDR3 residues: CASSPGSSYEQYF. The CDR3 DNA reads as TGTGCCAGCAGCCCTGGGAGCTCCTACGAGCAGTACTTC.

This clonotype was observed a handful of times. The V call is TRBV29-1, the J call TRBJ2-4; 8 bases line up with TRBD1. The V gene end was trimmed by 7 bases and the J gene end by 5 bases; junction bases not matched to a gene: 4. Germline-derived CDR1 and CDR2 are SQVTM and ANQGSEA. This CDR3 contains 12 residues. The CDR3 DNA reads TGCAGCGGCCTGACAGGGGAAAACATTCAGTACTTC. Protein: CSGLTGENIQYF.

V usage is TRBV7-9 and J usage is TRBJ2-1; 10 nucleotides line up with TRBD1. The CDR3 runs 17 residues. Germline V gives CDR1 SEHNR, CDR2 FQNEAQ (reference sequence). After removal of 6 bases from V and 5 bases from J, the junction contained 13 bases not matched to a gene. In nucleotides, the CDR3 is TGTGCCAGCAGGGACACAACCGGGACAGGGGACCACAATGAGCAGTTCTTC. As protein: CASRDTTGTGDHNEQFF.

This clonotype was seen ten or more times. The chain has TRBV7-6 and TRBJ1-4, with a weak D call TRBD1 (6 bases). Germline lookup yields CDR1 SGHVS and CDR2 FNYEAQ. Trimming shortened V by 5 bases and J by 1 base, and 8 bases separated the two germline ends. CDR3 length equals 14 residues. CDR3 region: CASSPTGTNEKLFF. DNA of the CDR3: TGTGCCAGCAGCCCGACAGGAACTAATGAAAAACTGTTTTTT.

V and J are TRBV7-9 and TRBJ2-3, with D possibly matching TRBD1 (6 bases). V lost 4 bases, J lost 3 bases, and 14 bases lay in between. CDR1 and CDR2 (germline): SEHNR, FQNEAQ (reference sequence). CDR3 length equals 15 residues. CDR3 bases: TGTGCCAGCAGCTACGGGACAATGCGAACAGATACGCAGTATTTT. As protein: CASSYGTMRTDTQYF. The variable domain in full, completed from reference TRBV7-9 and TRBJ2-3, reads DTGVSQNPRHKITKRGQNVTFRCDPISEHNRLYWYRQTLGQGPEFLTYFQNEAQLEKSRLLSDRFSAERPKGSFSTLEIQRTEQGDSAMYLCASSYGTMRTDTQYFGPGTRLTVL.

The sample holds a few counts of this clonotype. The CDR3 DNA follows: TGTGCCAGCAGTTTTCGAGCGAGCAATCAGCCCCAGCATTTT. This gives the protein CASSFRASNQPQHF. The genes are TRBV27 and TRBJ1-5; D uncertain. Trimming took 3 bases from V and 1 from J, leaving 7 bases between them. The germline gives CDR1 MNHEY, CDR2 SMNVEV (reference sequence). This CDR3 has 14 residues.

The chain is built from TRBV12-3 or TRBV12-4 and TRBJ1-2; D might be TRBD1 (5 bases). V lost 6 bases and J 0 bases, leaving 11 bases between the germline ends. The CDR3 runs to 14 residues. CDR3 loop: CASRGDGPNYGYTF. CDR3 in DNA: TGTGCCAGCAGGGGGGACGGACCTAACTATGGCTACACCTTC.

This clonotype was observed a handful of times. V and J are TRBV12-5 and TRBJ1-6; TRBD1 agrees at 9 bases. The junction had 7 bases not matched to a gene; V was cut back by 7 bases and J by 9 bases. CDR1 and CDR2 (germline): LGHNT, FRNRAP. There are 14 residues in the CDR3. The CDR3 reads CASALGTGLSPLHF. CDR3 DNA sequence: TGTGCTAGTGCCCTCGGGACAGGGCTTTCACCCCTCCACTTT. The full variable domain, its missing parts supplied by reference TRBV12-5 and TRBJ1-6, is DARVTQTPRHKVTEMGQEVTMRCQPILGHNTVFWYRQTMMQGLELLAYFRNRAPLDDSGMPKDRFSAEMPDATLATLKIQPSEPRDSAVYFCASALGTGLSPLHFGNGTRLTVT.

The J gene is TRBJ2-3, the V gene TRBV28, with 7 bases lining up with TRBD2. Germline CDR1 is MDHEN and CDR2 is SYDVKM. The CDR3 is 16 amino acids. The trim removed 6 bases at V and 0 bases at J, leaving 9 bases unmatched. DNA of the CDR3: TGTGCCAGCAGCCCGGGACTAAAGACTAGCACAGATACGCAGTATTTT. As protein: CASSPGLKTSTDTQYF.

This clonotype came up a few times. The rearrangement uses TRBV2 and TRBJ2-3; TRBD2 matches at 8 bases. From germline, CDR1 is SNHLY and CDR2 FYNNEI. Trimming took 6 bases from V and 8 from J; bases not matched to a gene: 10. CDR3 length: 14 amino acids. The CDR3 DNA sequence: TGTGCCAGCAGCCGTAGCGGGGATCCGCCTACGCAGTATTTT. Protein product: CASSRSGDPPTQYF.

The chain couples TRBV28 to TRBJ1-1; no firm D call. This CDR3 is built from 12 residues. Trimming stripped 7 bases from V and 4 bases from J, with 10 bases between. Looked up from germline, CDR1 is MDHEN and CDR2 is SYDVKM. The CDR3 reads CASTQQRTEAFF. DNA of the CDR3: TGTGCCAGCACCCAACAGCGCACTGAAGCTTTCTTT.

This chain links TRBV28 with TRBJ1-4; D not resolved. Germline loops: CDR1 MDHEN, CDR2 SYDVKM. V gave up 3 bases and J gave up 6 bases, with 8 bases separating them. The CDR3 contains 13 residues. The CDR3, as DNA: TGTGCCAGCAGTTTGGGTCCGTATGAAAAACTGTTTTTT. This gives the protein CASSLGPYEKLFF.